This T cell receptor (beta chain) was profiled in a study of cytomegalovirus exposure and HLA in healthy donors. CDR3 size: 15 residues. Trimming took off 6 bases at V and 0 bases at J, with 11 bases between the two ends. Germline V gene sequence: CDR1 LNHDA, CDR2 SQIVND (reference sequence). In the PCR, 60 Vbeta and 13 Jbeta primers were used. TCRdb's table, derived via immunoSEQ multiplex PCR, lists solely in-frame clones and lacks some. Among roughly 190,000 clones listed, 55% to 65% were seen once. As to this clone: As yet, its antigen is unknown.

Study-level points and caveats: Highly shared variants forming one cluster were likely a sequencing artifact. Most CMV-associated TCR beta chains were later found to appear HLA-restricted. Only CMV serostatus was available as immune exposure information.

The TCR was taken from a middle-aged man in good health and CMV-seronegative. Sequenced: PBMCs. The chain joins TRBV19 to TRBJ2-2; D is perhaps TRBD1 (6 bases). The CDR3 is CASSTTGTNTGELFF. CDR3 in DNA: TGTGCCAGTAGCACAACAGGGACGAACACCGGGGAGCTGTTTTTT. The variable domain in full, completed from reference TRBV19 and TRBJ2-2, reads DGGITQSPKYLFRKEGQNVTLSCEQNLNHDAMYWYRQDPGQGLRLIYYSQIVNDFQKGDIAEGYSVSREKKESFPLTVTSAQKNPTAFYLCASSTTGTNTGELFFGEGSRLTVL.